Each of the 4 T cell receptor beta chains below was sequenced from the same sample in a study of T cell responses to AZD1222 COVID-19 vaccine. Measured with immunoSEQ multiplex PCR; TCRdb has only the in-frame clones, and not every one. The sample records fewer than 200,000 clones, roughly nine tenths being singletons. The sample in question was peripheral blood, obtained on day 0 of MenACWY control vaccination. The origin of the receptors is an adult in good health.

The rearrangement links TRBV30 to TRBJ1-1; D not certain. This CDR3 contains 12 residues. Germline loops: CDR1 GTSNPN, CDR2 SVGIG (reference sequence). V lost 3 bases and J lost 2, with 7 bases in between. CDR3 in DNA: TGTGCCTGGAGAGTATATAACACTGAAGCTTTCTTT. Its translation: CAWRVYNTEAFF. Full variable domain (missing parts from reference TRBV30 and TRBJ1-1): SQTIHQWPATLVQPVGSPLSLECTVEGTSNPNLYWYRQAAGRGLQLLFYSVGIGQISSEVPQNLSASRPQDRQFILSSKKLLLSDSGFYLCAWRVYNTEAFFGQGTRLTVV.

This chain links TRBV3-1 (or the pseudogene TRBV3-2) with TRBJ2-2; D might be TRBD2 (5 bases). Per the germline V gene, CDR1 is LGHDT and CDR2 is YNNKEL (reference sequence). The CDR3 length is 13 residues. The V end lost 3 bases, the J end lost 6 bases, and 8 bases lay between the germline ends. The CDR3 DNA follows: TGTGCCAGCAGCCACAGCGGAGCCGGGGAGCTGTTTTTT. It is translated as CASSHSGAGELFF.

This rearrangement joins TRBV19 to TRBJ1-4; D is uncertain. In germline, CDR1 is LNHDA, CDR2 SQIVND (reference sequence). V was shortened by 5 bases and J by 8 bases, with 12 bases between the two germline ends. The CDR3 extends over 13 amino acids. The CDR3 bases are TGTGCCAGTAGTCTAGGCCAGAGGGAAAAACTGTTTTTT. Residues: CASSLGQREKLFF.

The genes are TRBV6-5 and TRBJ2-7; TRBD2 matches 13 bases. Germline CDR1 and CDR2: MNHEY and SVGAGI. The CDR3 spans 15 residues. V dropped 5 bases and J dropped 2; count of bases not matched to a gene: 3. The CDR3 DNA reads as TGTGCCAGCAGTAGGACTAGCGGGAGACCCTACGAGCAGTACTTC. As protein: CASSRTSGRPYEQYF.